The 9 T cell receptor beta chains given below trace back to one sample, sequenced in a study of T cell responses to AZD1222 COVID-19 vaccine. Libraries were prepared by immunoSEQ multiplex PCR; TCRdb keeps only in-frame clonotypes and omits some of them. The sample consists of just under 85,000 clones, about 84% of them appearing once. The sample in question was peripheral blood, obtained on day 0 of AZD1222 vaccination. Receptor source: an adult in good health.

The rearrangement uses TRBV29-1 and TRBJ1-2; D not resolved. V shed 1 base and J shed 4 bases, with 7 bases lying between them. Germline CDR1 SQVTM, CDR2 ANQGSEA. The length of the CDR3 is 12 residues. CDR3 DNA: TGCAGCGTTGAAGTCCCCCCCTATGGCTACACCTTC. Amino acids: CSVEVPPYGYTF. The entire variable domain, with the rest obtained from reference TRBV29-1 and TRBJ1-2, is as follows: SAVISQKPSRDICQRGTSLTIQCQVDSQVTMMFWYRQQPGQSLTLIATANQGSEATYESGFVIDKFPISRPNLTFSTLTVSNMSPEDSSIYLCSVEVPPYGYTFGSGTRLTVV.

V and J are TRBV5-1 and TRBJ1-1; the D gene is possibly TRBD1 (5 bases). Germline V gene sequence: CDR1 SGHRS, CDR2 YFSETQ. V lost 0 bases and J lost 4, with 13 bases in between. This CDR3 contains 15 residues. CDR3 amino acids: CASSLEFQGSTEAFF. The DNA of the CDR3 is TGCGCCAGCAGCTTGGAATTCCAGGGTTCCACTGAAGCTTTCTTT.

This clone has a single count. V is TRBV18 and J is TRBJ1-2; the match to TRBD1 covers 8 bases. Germline CDR1 KGHSH, CDR2 LQKENI. The CDR3 consists of 16 residues. The V segment lost 0 bases and the J segment 7 bases; nucleotides outside the gene matches: 10. In DNA, the CDR3 is TGTGCCAGCTCACCACCTGGGACAGGCTTAGTTTTTGGCTACACCTTC. It yields the protein CASSPPGTGLVFGYTF.

This clone was observed once. The chain carries TRBV4-2 and TRBJ1-2; D is unresolved. CDR1 and CDR2 (germline): LGHNA, YNFKEQ. V lost 0 bases, J lost 3 bases, and 11 bases lay in between. This CDR3 is 15 amino acids long. In nucleotides, the CDR3 is TGTGCCAGCAGCCAAGACCAGACTGGTGACTATGGCTACACCTTC. It codes for CASSQDQTGDYGYTF.

The chain combines TRBV27 with TRBJ2-5; perhaps D is TRBD1 or TRBD2 (5 bases each). Germline V gene data show CDR1 as MNHEY and CDR2 as SMNVEV (reference sequence). Deletions cut 4 bases from V and 4 bases from J, with 13 bases between. The CDR3 sequence is 14 residues long. CDR3 sequence: CASSSPAGRETQYF. CDR3 sequence (DNA): TGTGCCAGCAGTTCCCCGGCAGGGAGAGAGACCCAGTACTTC.

The J gene is TRBJ1-2, the V gene TRBV7-8, with 7 nucleotides matching TRBD1. Germline CDR1 and CDR2: SGHVS and FQNEAQ. The CDR3 consists of 14 residues. The J segment lost 1 base and the V segment lost 4 bases, leaving 3 bases of the junction unmatched. The CDR3 reads CASSSGQHNYGYTF. The CDR3 DNA sequence: TGTGCCAGCAGCTCGGGACAGCATAACTATGGCTACACCTTC.

This chain connects TRBV12-1 to TRBJ1-3; the D segment call TRBD1 is taken from the table without a DNA check. TRBV12-1 is classified as a pseudogene. The CDR3 is made up of 17 amino acids. CDR3 loop: CASSFDPDSQGGNTIYF. The DNA of the CDR3 is TGTGCCAGCAGCTTTGACCCGGACAGCCAAGGGGGAAACACCATATATTTT.

V gene TRBV29-1 combines with J gene TRBJ1-2; possible D gene TRBD1, 6 bases. Germline assignment: CDR1 SQVTM and CDR2 ANQGSEA. V was clipped by 7 bases and J by 1 base, with 10 bases between them. The CDR3 is made up of 12 amino acids. The CDR3 sequence: CSGWTDNYGYTF. CDR3 DNA: TGCAGCGGCTGGACAGATAACTATGGCTACACCTTC.

This chain connects TRBV30 to TRBJ1-5; D gene ambiguous. V was cut by 0 bases and J by 3 bases, with 12 bases left in between. CDR3 length: 15 residues. The germline gives CDR1 GTSNPN, CDR2 SVGIG (reference sequence). The CDR3 here is CAWSVLPGFNQPQHF. CDR3 DNA sequence: TGTGCCTGGAGTGTACTACCCGGTTTCAATCAGCCCCAGCATTTT.